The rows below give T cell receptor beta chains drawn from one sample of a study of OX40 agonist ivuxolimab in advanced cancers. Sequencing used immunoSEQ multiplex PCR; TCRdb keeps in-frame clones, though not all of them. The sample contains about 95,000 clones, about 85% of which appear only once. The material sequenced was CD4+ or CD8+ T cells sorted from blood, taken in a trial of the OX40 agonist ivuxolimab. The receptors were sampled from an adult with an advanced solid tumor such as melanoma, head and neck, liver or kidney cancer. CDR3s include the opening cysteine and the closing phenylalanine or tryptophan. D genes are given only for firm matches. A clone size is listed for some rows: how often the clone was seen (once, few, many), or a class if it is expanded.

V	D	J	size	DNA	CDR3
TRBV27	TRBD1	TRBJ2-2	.	TGTGCCAGCAGTTTATTTATAGGGACAGCTAACACCGGGGAGCTGTTTTTT	CASSLFIGTANTGELFF
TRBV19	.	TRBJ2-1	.	TGTGCCAGTAGGACTAGTCTTGAGCAGTTCTTC	CASRTSLEQFF
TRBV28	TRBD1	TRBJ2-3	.	TGTGCCAGCAGTCCAAGGGGGCGGACAGATACGCAGTATTTT	CASSPRGRTDTQYF
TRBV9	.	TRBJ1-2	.	TGTGCCAGCAGCGGGGCCTACGGCCTGGCTAACTATGGCTACACCTTC	CASSGAYGLANYGYTF
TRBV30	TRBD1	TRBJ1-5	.	TGTGCCTGGGACAGGGGGCTCGATCAGCCCCAGCATTTT	CAWDRGLDQPQHF
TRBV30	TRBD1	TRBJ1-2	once	TGTGCCTGGAGTCGGGCAGGGGGGGGATTCTATGGCTACACCTTC	CAWSRAGGGFYGYTF
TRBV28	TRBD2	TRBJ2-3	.	TGTGCCAGCAGTTTGGGGGGGGAAGATACGCAGTATTTT	CASSLGGEDTQYF
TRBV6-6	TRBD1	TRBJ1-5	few	TGTGCCAGCAGTTTCGGACAGGGACCGCATTTT	CASSFGQGPHF
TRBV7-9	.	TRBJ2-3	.	TGTGCCAGCAGCTTTGGGGGGATAGATACGCAGTATTTT	CASSFGGIDTQYF
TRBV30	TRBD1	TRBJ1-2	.	TGTGCCTTGGGGACTCCGGGACAGGGCGGGAGTTACTATGGCTACACCTTC	CALGTPGQGGSYYGYTF
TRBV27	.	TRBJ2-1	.	TGTGCCACGAAGACGGTCTGGTTAGATGAGCAGTTCTTC	CATKTVWLDEQFF
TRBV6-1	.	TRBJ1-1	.	TGTGCCAGCCTCAAGACGCCTTTCGATTACAGGGAAGCTTTCTTT	CASLKTPFDYREAFF
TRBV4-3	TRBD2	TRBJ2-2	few	TGCGCCAGCAGCCACGGGGAGGGCCACCCGAACACCGGGGAGCTGTTTTTT	CASSHGEGHPNTGELFF
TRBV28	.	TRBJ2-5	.	TGTGCCAGCAGCAATCTAGGTCAAGAGACCCAGTACTTC	CASSNLGQETQYF
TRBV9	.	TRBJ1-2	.	TGTGCCAGCAGCCCTAGTACCGCGGATGGCTACACCTTC	CASSPSTADGYTF
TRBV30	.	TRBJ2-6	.	TGTGCCTGGAGTGTACGGGCAGGGGCCTTCTCTGGGGCCAACGTCCTGACTTTC	CAWSVRAGAFSGANVLTF
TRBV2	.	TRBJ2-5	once	TGTGCCAGCAAAAAGGCTTGGCAAGAGACCCAGTACTTC	CASKKAWQETQYF
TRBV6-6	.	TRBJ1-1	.	TGTGCCAGCAGCCCACTTGGGCCGACCACTGAAGCTTTCTTT	CASSPLGPTTEAFF
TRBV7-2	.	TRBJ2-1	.	TGTGCCAGCAGCTTGGGGAGCTCCTACAATGAGCAGTTCTTC	CASSLGSSYNEQFF
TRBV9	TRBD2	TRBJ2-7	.	TGTGCCAGCAGCCCTCTAGCGGGAGGGAGCTCGGGGACCTACGAGCAGTACTTC	CASSPLAGGSSGTYEQYF
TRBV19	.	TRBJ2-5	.	TGTGCCAGTAGCAGCGACAGTTGGGAGACCCAGTACTTC	CASSSDSWETQYF
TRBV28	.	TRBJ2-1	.	TGTGCCAGCAGGGAGGACTATAGCTCCTACAATGAGCAGTTCTTC	CASREDYSSYNEQFF
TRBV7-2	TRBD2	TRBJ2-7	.	TGTGCCAGCAGCTTAGAGGTAGCGGGGTCCTCCTACGAGCAGTACTTC	CASSLEVAGSSYEQYF
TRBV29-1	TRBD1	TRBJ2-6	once	TGCAGCGTTGAGGGACAGTCTGGGGCCAACGTCCTGACTTTC	CSVEGQSGANVLTF
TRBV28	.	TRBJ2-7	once	TGTGCCAGCAGTTTATACCTAGTTACAACTAAGGTTGAAAAACTTCTCGAGCAGTACTTC	CASSLYLVTTKVEKLLEQYF
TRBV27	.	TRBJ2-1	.	TGTGCCAGCAGAGGCGGGTGGGAGCAGTTCTTC	CASRGGWEQFF
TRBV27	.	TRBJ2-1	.	TGTGCCAGCATTGACTCGGCCGGATACAATGAGCAGTTCTTC	CASIDSAGYNEQFF
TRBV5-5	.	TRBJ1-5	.	TGTGCCAGCAGCACCGAAGCGGGTGGCAGGGCAGTGGTTCAGCCCCAGCATTTT	CASSTEAGGRAVVQPQHF
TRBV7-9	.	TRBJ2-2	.	TGTGCCAGCAGCTTAGCGGGAGTAGCCGGGGAGCTGTTTTTT	CASSLAGVAGELFF
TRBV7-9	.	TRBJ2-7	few	TGTGCCAGCAGCTTAGACAAAGACTACGAGCAGTACTTC	CASSLDKDYEQYF
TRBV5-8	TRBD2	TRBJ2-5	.	TGTGCCAGCAGCTCAGGACTAGCGGGAGGTGTTCAAGAGACCCAGTACTTC	CASSSGLAGGVQETQYF